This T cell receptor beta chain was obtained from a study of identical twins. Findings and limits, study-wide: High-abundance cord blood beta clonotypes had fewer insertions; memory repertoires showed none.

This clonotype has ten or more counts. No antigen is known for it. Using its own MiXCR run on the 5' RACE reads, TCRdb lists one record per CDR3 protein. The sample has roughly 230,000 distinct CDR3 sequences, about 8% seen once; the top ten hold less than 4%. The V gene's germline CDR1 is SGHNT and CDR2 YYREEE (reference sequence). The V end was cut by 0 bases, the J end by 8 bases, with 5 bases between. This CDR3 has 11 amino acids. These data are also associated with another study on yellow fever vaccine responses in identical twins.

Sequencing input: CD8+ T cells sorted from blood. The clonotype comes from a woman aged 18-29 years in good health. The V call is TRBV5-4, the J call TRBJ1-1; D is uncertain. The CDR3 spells CASSLVGEAFF. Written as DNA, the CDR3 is TGTGCCAGCAGCTTGGTTGGGGAAGCTTTCTTT.